This T cell receptor beta chain appears in the sequencing data of a study of blood T cells in healthy people across ages (dated by TCRdb to about 2015). General notes on the study: In model experiments, template switching captured roughly one uniquely barcoded TCR beta cDNA molecule for every two T cells. The donors were divided into four age groups: young (average around 16 years), middle-aged (under 40), aged (around 67) and long-lived (more than 75). Using the same blood draw, the study looked at two additional independent replicas of 1 million unique cDNA reads for two donors, one aged 18 to 30 and the other aged 80 or older. To avoid experimental bias, donors of different ages were spread randomly across the sequencing lanes. To track age-related changes in TCR beta repertoire diversity, the study relied on deep sequencing normalized with unique cDNA molecular identifiers. Summary of the overall study and its limitations: Because the CMV infection status of the donors was unknown, age-related changes in expanded clonotypes may potentially have been confounded. Bulk unsorted PBMC profiling prevented conclusive comparison of naive and antigen-experienced compartments. The long-lived group showed more naive CD4+ T cells, fewer expanded clones and increased TCR diversity than the aged group, suggesting age selection. The percentage of naive T cells measured by flow cytometry correlated strongly with observed TCR beta diversity. Estimates of total diversity from one million sequenced T cells were regarded as lower bounds and underestimates. As age increased, observed TCR beta diversity per million T cells dropped in a roughly linear way, and a significant reduction was already evident by age roughly 40.

The roughly 39 donors, aged about 6 to 95 years, were systemically healthy Caucasian individuals from Russia. Approximately 9.7 milliliters of peripheral blood were drawn from each donor into EDTA-treated Vacutainer tubes. Ficoll-Paque density-gradient centrifugation was used to isolate PBMCs, with at least 6 million per sample. Trizol reagent was used to extract total RNA from the PBMCs, yielding at least 5.5 micrograms per sample. For every donor, flow cytometry on a PBMC aliquot measured the percentage of naive CD45RAhigh/CD27high T cells. The library was produced with 5' RACE. Sequenced on an Illumina HiSeq 2500. The second PCR ran for roughly 7 to 11 cycles and used a J-beta primer mix along with a sample-barcoded 5' primer. A unique molecular identifier was introduced onto each TCR beta cDNA molecule by a template-switch 5' adaptor carrying 12 random nucleotides. Each sample yielded at least 2.5 million CDR3-containing paired-end reads. The Mint cDNA synthesis kit, primed by a TRBC-specific oligonucleotide, was used to synthesize first-strand cDNA from all RNA. Following uracil-DNA glycosylase treatment, all cDNA underwent a first 18-cycle PCR with the universal primers M1SS and BC2_uni_R. Processing in the source paper ran as follows. Normalization of each sample was performed by random selection of 1 million high-quality reads, each carrying a distinct molecular identifier. Reads with shared molecular identifiers were discarded instead of being binned into consensus sequences. MiTCR, set to a Q25 quality threshold and the strictest error-elimination algorithm, was used for CDR3 identification, clonotype clustering and error correction. A nonparametric unseen species model with Euler transformation was used to estimate lower-bound total TCR beta diversity. TCRdb reworked the public reads: Q25 trimming with fastp, MiXCR clone assembly, productive beta chains retained. Every distinct CDR3 protein forms one entry, paired with its most common genes and DNA. The V and J calls reflect TCRdb's pipeline rather than the authors' work. The sample contains about 730,000 distinct CDR3 sequences, 40% to 45% of them found a single time. Clones ranked in the top ten supply roughly 20% of the sample.

The CDR3 goes from the cysteine to the phenylalanine over 16 residues. The CDR3 DNA has 48 bases and is translated from base 1. The germline V gene yields SGDLS for CDR1 and YYNGEE for CDR2. This clonotype was seen only a few times. This receptor's antigen is unknown. Within one base of it there is no much larger clone, and no base qualities were kept. Material for sequencing was blood. The TCR originated in a woman aged 55-70 years in good health. The chain was built from TRBV9 and TRBJ2-7; a stretch of 14 junction bases matches TRBD2. The DNA end is more similar to TRBJ2-5, so the J call may be wrong. Read as DNA, the sequence is TGTGCCAGCAGCCTGCGACTAGCGGGGGGGGAAGAGACCCAGTACTTC. Its translation is CASSLRLAGGEETQYF.